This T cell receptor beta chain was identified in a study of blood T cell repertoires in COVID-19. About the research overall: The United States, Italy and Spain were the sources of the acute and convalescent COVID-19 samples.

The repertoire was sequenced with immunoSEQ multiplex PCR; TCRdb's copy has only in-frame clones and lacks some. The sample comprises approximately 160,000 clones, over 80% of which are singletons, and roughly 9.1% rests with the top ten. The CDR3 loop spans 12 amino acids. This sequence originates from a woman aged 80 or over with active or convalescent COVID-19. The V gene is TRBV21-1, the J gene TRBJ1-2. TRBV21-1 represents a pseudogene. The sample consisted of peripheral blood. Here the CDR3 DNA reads TGTGCCAGCAGCAAAGCGGAGAGCGGCTACACCTTC. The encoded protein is CASSKAESGYTF.